This TCR beta chain is from a study of blood T cell repertoires in COVID-19. Background on the study: Acute and convalescent COVID-19 specimens originated in the United States, Italy and Spain. Sample material is recorded as cDNA or gDNA derived from T cells, B-cell-depleted T cells, or PBMCs.

Method: immunoSEQ multiplex PCR; TCRdb's copy keeps in-frame clones and lacks some. In the table there are some 250,000 clones, roughly 89% of which are singletons. CDR1 is SNHLY and CDR2 is FYNNEI in the germline V gene. This CDR3 has 13 residues. The junction had 5 bases not matched to a gene; V was cut back by 6 bases and J by 7 bases. The study assigned cohorts using participant-reported clinical history. The TCR comes from a woman in her 30s with acute COVID-19. This chain links TRBV2 with TRBJ1-5; 8 bases agree with TRBD1. The sequencing sample was made of PBMCs or T cells enriched from blood (not recorded which). The CDR3 DNA sequence: TGTGCCAGCAGACCAGGGGGCCTGCAGCCCCAGCATTTT. As protein: CASRPGGLQPQHF.